This TCR beta chain stems from a study of blood T cell repertoires in COVID-19. Study as a whole: Samples came from the United States, Italy and Spain, spanning acute and convalescent COVID-19. T cells, B-cell-depleted T cells, or PBMCs supplied cDNA or gDNA.

J gave up 8 bases and V 4 bases, and 13 bases lay outside the gene matches. The CDR3 is made up of 15 amino acids. CDR1 is LGHNA and CDR2 is YSLEER in the germline V gene. Original processing methods: Reference gene primer amplification gave nucleated cell count estimates. Sequencing used immunoSEQ multiplex PCR; TCRdb keeps in-frame clones, though not all of them. Clone size and V and J calls were adopted from that table, with D and trimming inferred from the DNA. The sample records approximately 27,000 clones, about 80% being singletons. The sample consisted of peripheral blood. The chain uses TRBV4-3 and TRBJ1-2; 7 bases match TRBD1. The receptor was derived from a human donor in a cohort sampled during active COVID-19. The DNA of the CDR3 is TGCGCCAGCAGCCGAAGAGTAGGAGGGGGCGGAGGCTACACCTTC. Translating it yields CASSRRVGGGGGYTF.